This record concerns one T cell receptor (beta chain) sequence. The data originate from a study of OX40 agonist ivuxolimab in advanced cancers. Data came from immunoSEQ multiplex PCR; TCRdb stores just in-frame clones and leaves some out. The sample holds over 70,000 clones, 70% to 90% seen once. The receptor comes from an adult with an advanced solid tumor such as melanoma, head and neck, liver or kidney cancer. The sequencing here drew on CD4+ or CD8+ T cells sorted from blood, taken in a trial of the OX40 agonist ivuxolimab.

CDR3 DNA sequence: TGTGCCAGCTCATTCGAGGATAGCAATCAGCCCCAGCATTTT. Translating gives CASSFEDSNQPQHF. The chain combines TRBV18 with TRBJ1-5; D gene ambiguous. CDR1 KGHSH and CDR2 LQKENI come from the germline V gene. Trimming shortened V by 5 bases and J by 0 bases, and 8 bases separated the two germline ends. CDR3 length: 14 residues.